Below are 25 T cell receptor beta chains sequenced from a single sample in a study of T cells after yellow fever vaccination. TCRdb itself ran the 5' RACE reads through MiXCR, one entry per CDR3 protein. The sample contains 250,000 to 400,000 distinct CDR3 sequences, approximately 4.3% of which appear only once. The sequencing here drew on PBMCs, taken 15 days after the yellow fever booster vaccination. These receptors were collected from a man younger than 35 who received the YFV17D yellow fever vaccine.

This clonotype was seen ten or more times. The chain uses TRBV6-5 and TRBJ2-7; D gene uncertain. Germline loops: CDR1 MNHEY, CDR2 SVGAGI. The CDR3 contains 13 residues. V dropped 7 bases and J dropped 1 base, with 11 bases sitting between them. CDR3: CASTLTRSYEQYV. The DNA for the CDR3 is TGTGCCAGCACCTTGACACGGTCCTACGAGCAGTACGTC.

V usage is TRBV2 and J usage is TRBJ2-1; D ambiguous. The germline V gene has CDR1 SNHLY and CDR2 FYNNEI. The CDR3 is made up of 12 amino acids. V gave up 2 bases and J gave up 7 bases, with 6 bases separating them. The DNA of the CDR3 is TGTGCCAGCAGTGAAACGGCGAATGAGCAGTTCTTC. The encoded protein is CASSETANEQFF.

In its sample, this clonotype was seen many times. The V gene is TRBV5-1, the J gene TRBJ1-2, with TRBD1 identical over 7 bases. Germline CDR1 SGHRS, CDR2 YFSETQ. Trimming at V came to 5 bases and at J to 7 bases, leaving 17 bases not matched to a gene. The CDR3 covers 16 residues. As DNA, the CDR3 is TGCGCCAGCAGTTCCCGACAGGGCGCCCTCGCCGGTGGCTACACCTTC. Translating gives CASSSRQGALAGGYTF. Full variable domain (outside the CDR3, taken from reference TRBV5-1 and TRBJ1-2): KAGVTQTPRYLIKTRGQQVTLSCSPISGHRSVSWYQQTPGQGLQFLFEYFSETQRNKGNFPGRFSGRQFSNSRSEMNVSTLELGDSALYLCASSSRQGALAGGYTFGSGTRLTVV.

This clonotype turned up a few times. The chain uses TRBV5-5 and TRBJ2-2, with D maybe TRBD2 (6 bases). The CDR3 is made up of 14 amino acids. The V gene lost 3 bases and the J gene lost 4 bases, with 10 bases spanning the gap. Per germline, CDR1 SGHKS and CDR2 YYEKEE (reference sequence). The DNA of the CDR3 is TGTGCCAGCAGCTGGCAGGGAGGCACCGGGGAGCTGTTTTTT. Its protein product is CASSWQGGTGELFF.

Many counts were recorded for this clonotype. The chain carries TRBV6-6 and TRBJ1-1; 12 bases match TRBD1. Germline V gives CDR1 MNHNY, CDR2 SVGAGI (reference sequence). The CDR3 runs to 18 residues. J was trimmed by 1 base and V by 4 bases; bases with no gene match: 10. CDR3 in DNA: TGTGCCAGCAGTTCCCTGCCGGGACAGGGGGCTTCGAACACTGAAGCTTTCTTT. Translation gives CASSSLPGQGASNTEAFF.

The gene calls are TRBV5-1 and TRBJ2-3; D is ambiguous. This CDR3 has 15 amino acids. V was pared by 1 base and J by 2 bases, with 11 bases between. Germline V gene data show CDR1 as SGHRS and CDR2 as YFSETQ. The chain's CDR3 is CASSLNSPNTDTQYF. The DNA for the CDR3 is TGCGCCAGCAGCTTGAATAGCCCTAACACAGATACGCAGTATTTT.

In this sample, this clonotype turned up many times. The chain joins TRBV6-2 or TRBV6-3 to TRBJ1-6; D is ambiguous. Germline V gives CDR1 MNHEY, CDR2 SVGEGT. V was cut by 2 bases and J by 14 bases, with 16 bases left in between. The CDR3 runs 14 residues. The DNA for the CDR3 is TGTGCCAGCAGTTACGGGCCCCGGAGTAAGGCCCTCCACTTT. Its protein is CASSYGPRSKALHF.

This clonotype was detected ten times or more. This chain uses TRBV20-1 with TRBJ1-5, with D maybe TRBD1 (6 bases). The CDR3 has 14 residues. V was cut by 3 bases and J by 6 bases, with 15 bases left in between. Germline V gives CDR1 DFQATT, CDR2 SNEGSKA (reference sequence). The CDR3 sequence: CSASPRGASQPQHF. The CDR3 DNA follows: TGCAGTGCTAGTCCCCGGGGGGCAAGTCAGCCCCAGCATTTT.

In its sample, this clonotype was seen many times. CDR3 coding DNA: TGCGCCAGCAGCTTAGCGGGGGACGAAGATACGCAGTATTTT. Its translation is CASSLAGDEDTQYF. This chain links TRBV5-1 with TRBJ2-3, with 8 nucleotides matching TRBD2. Germline V gene sequence: CDR1 SGHRS, CDR2 YFSETQ. This CDR3 has 14 residues. With 2 bases clipped from V and 5 bases from J, the junction kept 4 bases outside the gene matches.

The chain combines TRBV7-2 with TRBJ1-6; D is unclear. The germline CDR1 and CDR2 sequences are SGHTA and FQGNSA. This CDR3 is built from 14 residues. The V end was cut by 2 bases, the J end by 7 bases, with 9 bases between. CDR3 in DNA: TGTGCCAGCAGCTTATTAGGGTTGAATTCACCCCTCCACTTT. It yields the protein CASSLLGLNSPLHF.

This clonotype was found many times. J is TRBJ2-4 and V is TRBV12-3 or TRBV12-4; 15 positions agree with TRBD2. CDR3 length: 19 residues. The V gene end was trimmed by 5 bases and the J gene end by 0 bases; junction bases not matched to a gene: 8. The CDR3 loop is CASSGWTSGGEIAKNIQYF. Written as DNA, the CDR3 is TGTGCCAGCAGTGGATGGACTAGCGGGGGGGAAATAGCCAAAAACATTCAGTACTTC.

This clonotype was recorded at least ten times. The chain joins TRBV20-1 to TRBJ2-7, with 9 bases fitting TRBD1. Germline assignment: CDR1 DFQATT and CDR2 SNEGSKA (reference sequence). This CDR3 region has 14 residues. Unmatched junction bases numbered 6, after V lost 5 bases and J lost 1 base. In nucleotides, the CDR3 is TGCAGTGCTGAAGGGACAGGGAGTTCCTACGAGCAGTACGTC. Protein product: CSAEGTGSSYEQYV.

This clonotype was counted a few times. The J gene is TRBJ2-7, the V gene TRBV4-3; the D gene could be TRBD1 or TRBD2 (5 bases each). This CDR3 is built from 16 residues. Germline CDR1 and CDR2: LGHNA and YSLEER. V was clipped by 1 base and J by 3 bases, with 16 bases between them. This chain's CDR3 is CASSQVVGANLYEQYV. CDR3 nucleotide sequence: TGCGCCAGCAGCCAAGTAGTCGGGGCTAACCTCTACGAGCAGTACGTC.

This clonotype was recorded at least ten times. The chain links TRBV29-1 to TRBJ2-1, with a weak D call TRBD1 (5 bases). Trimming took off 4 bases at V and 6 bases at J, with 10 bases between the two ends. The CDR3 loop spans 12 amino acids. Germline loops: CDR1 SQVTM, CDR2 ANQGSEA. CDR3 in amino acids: CSVGGASNEQFF. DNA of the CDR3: TGCAGCGTTGGTGGGGCCAGCAATGAGCAGTTCTTC.

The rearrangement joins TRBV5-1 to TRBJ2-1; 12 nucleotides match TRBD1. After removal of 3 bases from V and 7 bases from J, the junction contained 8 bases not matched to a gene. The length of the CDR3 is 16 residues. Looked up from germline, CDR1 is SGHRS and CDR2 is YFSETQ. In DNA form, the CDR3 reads TGCGCCAGCAGCTGGCCCCGGGACAGGGGGCGGAATGAGCAGTTCTTC. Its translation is CASSWPRDRGRNEQFF.

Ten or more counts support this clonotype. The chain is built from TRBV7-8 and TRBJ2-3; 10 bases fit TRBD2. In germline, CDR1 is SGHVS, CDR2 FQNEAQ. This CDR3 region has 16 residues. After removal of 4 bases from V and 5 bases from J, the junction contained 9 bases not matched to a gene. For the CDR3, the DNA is TGTGCCAGCAGCTCTAGCGGGGGCGCCGGCGGAGATACGCAGTATTTT. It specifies CASSSSGGAGGDTQYF. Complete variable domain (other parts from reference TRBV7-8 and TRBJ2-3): GAGVSQSPRYKVAKRGQDVALRCDPISGHVSLFWYQQALGQGPEFLTYFQNEAQLDKSGLPSDRFFAERPEGSVSTLKIQRTQQEDSAVYLCASSSSGGAGGDTQYFGPGTRLTVL.

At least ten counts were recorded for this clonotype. The DNA of the CDR3 is TGTGCCAGCAGCTACGGACTAGCGGAGCAGTACTTC. Translation gives CASSYGLAEQYF. The V gene is TRBV3-1, the J gene TRBJ2-7; the match to TRBD2 covers 9 bases. The CDR3 spans 12 residues. Germline CDR1 and CDR2: LGHDT and YNNKEL (reference sequence). The trim removed 5 bases at V and 7 bases at J, leaving 3 bases unmatched.

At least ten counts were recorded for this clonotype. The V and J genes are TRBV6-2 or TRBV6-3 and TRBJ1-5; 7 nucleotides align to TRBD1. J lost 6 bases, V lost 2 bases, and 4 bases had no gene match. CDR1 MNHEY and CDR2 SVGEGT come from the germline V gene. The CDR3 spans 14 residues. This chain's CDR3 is CASSYPQGVQPQHF. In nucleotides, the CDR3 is TGTGCCAGCAGTTACCCCCAGGGGGTTCAGCCCCAGCATTTT.

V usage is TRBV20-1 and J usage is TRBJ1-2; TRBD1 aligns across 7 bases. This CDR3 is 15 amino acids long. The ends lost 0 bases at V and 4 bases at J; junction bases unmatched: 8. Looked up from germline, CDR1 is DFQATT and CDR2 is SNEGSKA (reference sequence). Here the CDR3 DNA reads TGCAGTGCTAGAGAGGGCAGGGGGGCGTCCTATGGCTACACCTTC. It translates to CSAREGRGASYGYTF.

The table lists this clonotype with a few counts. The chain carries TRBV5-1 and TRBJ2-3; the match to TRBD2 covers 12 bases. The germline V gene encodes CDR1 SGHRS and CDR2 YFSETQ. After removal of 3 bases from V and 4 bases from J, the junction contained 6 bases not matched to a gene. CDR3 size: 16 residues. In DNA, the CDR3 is TGCGCCAGCAGCTCTGGACTAGCGGGGTACGCAGATACGCAGTATTTT. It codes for CASSSGLAGYADTQYF.

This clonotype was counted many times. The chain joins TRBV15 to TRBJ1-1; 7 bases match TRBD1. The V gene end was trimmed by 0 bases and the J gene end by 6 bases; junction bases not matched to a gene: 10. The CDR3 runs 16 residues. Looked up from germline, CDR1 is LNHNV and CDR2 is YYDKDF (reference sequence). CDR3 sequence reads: CATSRDQGGAGAEAFF. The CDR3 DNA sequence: TGTGCCACCAGCAGAGATCAGGGGGGGGCAGGGGCTGAAGCTTTCTTT.

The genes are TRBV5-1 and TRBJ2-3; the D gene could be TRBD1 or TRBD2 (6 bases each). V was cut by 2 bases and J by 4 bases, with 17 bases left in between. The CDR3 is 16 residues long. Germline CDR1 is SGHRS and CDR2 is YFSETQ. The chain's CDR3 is CASSFARGATADTQYF. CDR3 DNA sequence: TGCGCCAGCAGCTTTGCAAGGGGGGCGACGGCAGATACGCAGTATTTT.

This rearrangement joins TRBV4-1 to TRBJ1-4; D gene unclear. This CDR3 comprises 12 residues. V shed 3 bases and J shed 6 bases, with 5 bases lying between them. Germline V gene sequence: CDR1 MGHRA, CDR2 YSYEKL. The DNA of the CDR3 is TGCGCCAGCAGCCAGAAGGATGAAAAACTGTTTTTT. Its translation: CASSQKDEKLFF.

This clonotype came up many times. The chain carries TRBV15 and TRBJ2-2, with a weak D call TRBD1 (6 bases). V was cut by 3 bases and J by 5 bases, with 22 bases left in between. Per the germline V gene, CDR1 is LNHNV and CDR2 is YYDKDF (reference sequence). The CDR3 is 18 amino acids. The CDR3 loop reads CATSSQGSSQFFTGELFF. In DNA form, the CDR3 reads TGTGCCACCAGCAGCCAGGGGTCCTCTCAATTTTTTACCGGGGAGCTGTTTTTT.

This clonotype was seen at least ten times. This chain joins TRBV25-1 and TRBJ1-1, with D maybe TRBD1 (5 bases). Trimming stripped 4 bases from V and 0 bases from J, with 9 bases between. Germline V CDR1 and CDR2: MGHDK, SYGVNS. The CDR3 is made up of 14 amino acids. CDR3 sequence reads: CASSGDAMNTEAFF. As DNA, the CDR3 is TGTGCCAGCAGTGGGGACGCGATGAACACTGAAGCTTTCTTT. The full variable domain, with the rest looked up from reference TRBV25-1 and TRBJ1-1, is EADIYQTPRYLVIGTGKKITLECSQTMGHDKMYWYQQDPGMELHLIHYSYGVNSTEKGDLSSESTVSRIRTEHFPLTLESARPSHTSQYLCASSGDAMNTEAFFGQGTRLTVV.